Listed below are T cell receptor beta chains from one sample, sequenced in a study of T cell responses to AZD1222 COVID-19 vaccine. Data came from immunoSEQ multiplex PCR; TCRdb stores just in-frame clones and leaves some out. Of some 200,000 clones in the sample, 75% to 90% were seen once. Sample: peripheral blood, taken on day 0 of AZD1222 vaccination. These receptors came from an adult in good health. Each CDR3 is given with its conserved first and last residue. A D gene is named only where the DNA matches it firmly. Where a row states a size, it is once, few, many or the class of an expanded clone; other rows omit it.

D,size,J,V,CDR3,DNA
NA,NA,TRBJ1-3,TRBV5-6,CASSFGGSGNTIYF,TGTGCCAGCAGCTTTGGGGGATCGGGAAACACCATATATTTT
TRBD2,NA,TRBJ2-1,TRBV7-2,CASTPRGGGASNEQFF,TGTGCCAGCACCCCTAGGGGCGGGGGGGCCAGTAATGAGCAGTTCTTC
NA,NA,TRBJ1-6,TRBV11-2,CASSLDPPPAELHF,TGTGCCAGCAGCTTAGATCCTCCGCCGGCCGAACTCCACTTT
NA,NA,TRBJ2-1,TRBV7-8,CASSSRPSRYNEQFF,TGTGCCAGCAGCTCCCGACCCTCCCGCTACAATGAGCAGTTCTTC
TRBD1,NA,TRBJ1-5,TRBV30,CAWAPGQGMGPQHF,TGTGCCTGGGCTCCGGGACAGGGCATGGGGCCCCAGCATTTT
NA,NA,TRBJ1-2,TRBV29-1,CSVARGPGGYTF,TGCAGCGTCGCCCGAGGGCCGGGCGGCTACACCTTC
NA,NA,TRBJ2-7,TRBV2,CASSELYEQYF,TGTGCCAGCAGTGAACTCTACGAGCAGTACTTC
NA,NA,TRBJ1-2,TRBV24-1,CATSLGYSYGYTF,TGTGCCACCAGTTTGGGATATTCCTATGGCTACACCTTC
NA,NA,TRBJ2-2,TRBV6-5,CASSYNSLPNTGELFF,TGTGCCAGCAGTTACAATAGCCTCCCGAACACCGGGGAGCTGTTTTTT
TRBD2,NA,TRBJ2-2,TRBV5-5,CASSFYGGRSGELFF,TGTGCCAGCAGCTTCTACGGCGGGAGATCCGGGGAGCTGTTTTTT
NA,few,TRBJ1-2,TRBV28,CASSLGVGATRNYGYTF,TGTGCCAGCAGTTTAGGGGTCGGGGCAACCCGTAACTATGGCTACACCTTC
NA,NA,TRBJ2-1,TRBV24-1,CATSEGRGLRYNEQFF,TGTGCCACCAGTGAGGGACGGGGGCTCCGGTACAATGAGCAGTTCTTC
NA,NA,TRBJ2-7,TRBV11-2,CASSREEGAVYEQYF,TGTGCCAGCAGCCGGGAGGAGGGGGCCGTGTACGAGCAGTACTTC
TRBD2,NA,TRBJ2-5,TRBV7-9,CASSLDLAGAETQYF,TGTGCCAGCAGCTTAGACTTAGCGGGGGCAGAGACCCAGTACTTC
NA,NA,TRBJ1-4,TRBV6-5,CASRPGRGGEKLFF,TGTGCCAGCAGACCGGGACGGGGGGGTGAAAAACTGTTTTTT
NA,NA,TRBJ2-3,TRBV9,CASSPHVGSTTDTQYF,TGTGCCAGCAGCCCCCATGTTGGCTCCACAACAGATACGCAGTATTTT
NA,NA,TRBJ2-1,TRBV28,CASTTRGGSLRFF,TGTGCCAGCACCACGCGTGGGGGGAGTTTACGGTTCTTC
TRBD2,NA,TRBJ2-3,TRBV5-4,CASSQGLAGVIDTQYF,TGTGCCAGCAGCCAAGGACTAGCGGGAGTGATAGATACGCAGTATTTT
TRBD2,NA,TRBJ2-2,TRBV2,CASSDGLAPTGELFF,TGTGCCAGCAGTGATGGACTAGCTCCCACCGGGGAGCTGTTTTTT
NA,NA,TRBJ1-2,TRBV28,CASSTTGRGYTF,TGTGCCAGCAGTACGACAGGTCGTGGCTACACCTTC
NA,NA,TRBJ2-3,TRBV9,CASSVRLGTDTQYF,TGTGCCAGCAGCGTAAGATTGGGCACAGATACGCAGTATTTT
NA,NA,TRBJ1-5,TRBV4-1,CASSQYRSNQPQHF,TGCGCCAGCAGCCAATACAGGAGCAATCAGCCCCAGCATTTT
TRBD1,NA,TRBJ1-2,TRBV11-2,CASSSRTGLTNYGYTF,TGTGCCAGCAGCTCCCGGACAGGGCTGACTAACTATGGCTACACCTTC
NA,NA,TRBJ2-5,TRBV5-6,CASRFGTPQETQYF,TGTGCCAGCAGGTTCGGGACTCCTCAGGAGACCCAGTACTTC
TRBD1,once,TRBJ1-5,TRBV12-5,CASGLATGTGVHSNQPQHF,TGTGCTAGTGGTTTGGCGACCGGGACAGGGGTACATAGCAATCAGCCCCAGCATTTT
NA,NA,TRBJ2-4,TRBV3-1/TRBV3-2,CASSQDLRQVNIQYF,TGTGCCAGCAGCCAAGATCTCAGGCAGGTTAACATTCAGTACTTC
NA,NA,TRBJ2-2,TRBV7-2,CASSLSSGLSTGELFF,TGTGCCAGCAGCTTAAGTTCAGGCCTTTCCACCGGGGAGCTGTTTTTT
NA,NA,TRBJ2-5,TRBV5-1,CASTRQLGEETQYF,TGCGCCAGCACCAGACAGTTAGGGGAAGAGACCCAGTACTTC
NA,NA,TRBJ2-5,TRBV30,CAWSVAETQYF,TGTGCCTGGAGTGTGGCAGAGACCCAGTACTTC
NA,NA,TRBJ2-7,TRBV30,CAWSVTSYEQYF,TGTGCCTGGAGTGTAACTAGCTACGAGCAGTACTTC
TRBD2,NA,TRBJ2-3,TRBV7-3,CASSSGGGRALADTQYF,TGTGCCAGCAGCTCTGGTGGAGGGAGGGCCCTCGCAGATACGCAGTATTTT
NA,NA,TRBJ2-2,TRBV7-2,CASSLDQNTGELFF,TGTGCCAGCAGCTTAGATCAGAACACCGGGGAGCTGTTTTTT
TRBD1,NA,TRBJ1-2,TRBV3-1/TRBV3-2,CASSHSRGRNYGYTF,TGTGCCAGCAGCCACTCCAGGGGGCGGAACTATGGCTACACCTTC
TRBD1,NA,TRBJ1-5,TRBV28,CASSLLQGARQPQHF,TGTGCCAGCAGTTTACTGCAGGGGGCAAGGCAGCCCCAGCATTTT
TRBD1,NA,TRBJ1-2,TRBV24-1,CATSDAGQGANYGYTF,TGTGCCACCAGTGATGCTGGACAGGGGGCTAACTATGGCTACACCTTC
TRBD2,NA,TRBJ2-5,TRBV30,CAWSPPGLAGETQYF,TGTGCCTGGAGTCCCCCCGGACTAGCGGGAGAGACCCAGTACTTC
NA,NA,TRBJ1-5,TRBV2,CASRLDGTDQPQHF,TGTGCCAGCAGACTGGACGGAACGGATCAGCCCCAGCATTTT
NA,NA,TRBJ2-2,TRBV4-3,CASRPLGTANTGELFF,TGCGCCAGCAGACCCCTAGGGACTGCGAACACCGGGGAGCTGTTTTTT
NA,NA,TRBJ1-3,TRBV4-2,CASSQVEGRSGNTIYF,TGTGCCAGCAGCCAAGTGGAGGGACGATCTGGAAACACCATATATTTT
NA,NA,TRBJ2-5,TRBV6-6,CASTETDGQETQYF,TGTGCCAGCACTGAAACGGACGGACAAGAGACCCAGTACTTC
NA,NA,TRBJ1-6,TRBV11-2,CASSFGGQDSPLHF,TGTGCCAGCAGCTTTGGGGGGCAGGATTCACCCCTCCACTTT
TRBD2,once,TRBJ2-2,TRBV4-2,CASSLSPSGSSPGELFF,TGTGCCAGCAGCCTAAGCCCTAGCGGGAGTTCCCCCGGGGAGCTGTTTTTT
TRBD1,NA,TRBJ1-4,TRBV24-1,CATSEPGQGKNEKLFF,TGTGCCACCAGTGAACCTGGACAGGGGAAAAATGAAAAACTGTTTTTT
TRBD1,NA,TRBJ2-5,TRBV6-2/TRBV6-3,CASSYGGQAQSGETQYF,TGTGCCAGCAGTTACGGGGGACAGGCCCAGTCAGGGGAGACCCAGTACTTC
TRBD1,NA,TRBJ1-2,TRBV28,CASSEQGAYGYTF,TGTGCCAGCAGTGAACAGGGGGCATATGGCTACACCTTC